What follows is one T cell receptor (beta chain) and its context. The CDR3 has 15 amino acids. Germline V gene sequence: CDR1 MGHDK, CDR2 SYGVNS. V was trimmed by 2 bases and J by 0 bases, leaving 7 bases between them. The data derive from a study of T-cell memory formation after mild COVID-19. TCRdb called the 5' RACE reads again in MiXCR, with one record for every CDR3 protein. The sample lists under 250,000 distinct CDR3 sequences, about 16% occurring once. The sequence was collected from an adult woman who had mild COVID-19 (a few samples of this study predate the infection). Cell type and time point are not known. The rearrangement joins TRBV25-1 to TRBJ1-4; unclear D gene. The sequenced material came from PBMCs or a T cell subset sorted from them (not recorded which). CDR3 DNA: TGTGCCAGCAGTGAAAGGCTGTCAACTAATGAAAAACTGTTTTTT. Residues: CASSERLSTNEKLFF.